A selection of T cell receptor beta chains follows, all from one sample in a study of blood T cells in healthy people across ages. TCRdb used MiXCR to reprocess the 5' RACE reads, holding one entry per CDR3 protein. The top ten clones hold about 6.3% of a sample with 1.2 million to 1.5 million distinct CDR3 sequences, approximately 60% of them seen once. Sequenced input: blood. Every receptor here comes from a man between 18 and 29 years old in good health. Both conserved end residues are part of each CDR3. Fields, in order: CDR3 length, clone size, V gene, J gene, D gene, CDR3 DNA, CDR3 protein. D genes are given only for firm matches. Rows give clone size only sometimes, using once, few, many, or a class for an expanded clone.

14	NA	TRBV2	TRBJ1-5	NA	TGTGCCAGCAGTGAGAGAACAGCCAATCAGCCCCAGCATTTT	CASSERTANQPQHF
13	NA	TRBV20-1	TRBJ1-2	NA	TGCAGTGCTGTCTCCGACCGCAGCACCGGCTACACCTTC	CSAVSDRSTGYTF
17	NA	TRBV14	TRBJ2-2	NA	TGTGCCAGCAGCCCAACAGTCGGCCAGGTCGTCACCGGGGAGCTGTTTTTT	CASSPTVGQVVTGELFF
13	NA	TRBV20-1	TRBJ2-1	TRBD2	TGCAGTGCTGGACTAGCGGGAGCGGTTGAGCAGTTCTTC	CSAGLAGAVEQFF
15	few	TRBV29-1	TRBJ2-5	NA	TGCAGCGTTGAAGAATCAGGGGTACCCACGGAGACCCAGTACTTC	CSVEESGVPTETQYF
13	few	TRBV20-1	TRBJ2-7	NA	TGCAGTGCTAGAAGCCAGAGCTCCTACGAGCAGTACTTC	CSARSQSSYEQYF
14	NA	TRBV7-9	TRBJ2-1	NA	TGTGCCAGCAGCTTTACGCCGGGTTACAATGAGCAGTTCTTC	CASSFTPGYNEQFF
16	NA	TRBV2	TRBJ2-7	TRBD2	TGTGCCTGCAGTGAATTCTCTAGCGGGAGGGACTACGAGCAGTACTTC	CACSEFSSGRDYEQYF
18	NA	TRBV6-5	TRBJ2-6	NA	TGTGCCGGCAGTTCCCGGGACCTCCGAAGCTCTGGGGCCAACGTCCCGACTTTC	CAGSSRDLRSSGANVPTF
14	NA	TRBV7-9	TRBJ2-4	NA	TGTGCCAGCAGCTTTGAAGACAGTCGGAACATTCAGTACTTC	CASSFEDSRNIQYF
13	NA	TRBV27	TRBJ2-1	NA	TGTGCCAGCAGTTTATCGGAAGGGGGTGAGCAGTTCTTC	CASSLSEGGEQFF
15	few	TRBV3-1	TRBJ2-3	NA	TGTGCCAGCAGCCAAGCAGGCAGTGCGTTCGATACGCAGTATTTT	CASSQAGSAFDTQYF
13	few	TRBV20-1	TRBJ2-7	NA	TGCAGTGCTAGAGGGACTACTACCTACGAGCAGTACTTC	CSARGTTTYEQYF
14	NA	TRBV12-3/TRBV12-4	TRBJ2-7	TRBD1	TGTGCCAGCAGCTTACGGGACAGGGGGGCGGGGCAGTACTTC	CASSLRDRGAGQYF
15	NA	TRBV24-1	TRBJ2-3	TRBD1	TGTGCCACCAGTGATTCTGGACAGGTGACAGATACGCAGTATTTT	CATSDSGQVTDTQYF
15	NA	TRBV24-1	TRBJ1-5	NA	TGTGCCACCAGTGATTGGGGGCCCAATTATCAGCCCCAGCATTTT	CATSDWGPNYQPQHF
14	NA	TRBV15	TRBJ2-7	TRBD1	TGTGCCACCAGAATGGGGGACAGCTCCTACGAGCAGTACTTC	CATRMGDSSYEQYF
14	NA	TRBV7-9	TRBJ2-3	NA	TGTGCCAGCAGCTTAGCAGTTGGTGTAGATACGCAGTATTTT	CASSLAVGVDTQYF
12	NA	TRBV19	TRBJ2-5	NA	TGTGCCAGTAGTCACAGACAAGAGACCCAGTACTTC	CASSHRQETQYF
11	NA	TRBV25-1	TRBJ1-6	NA	TGTGCCAGCAGTGAATATGGGGCCCTCCACTTT	CASSEYGALHF
12	once	TRBV20-1	TRBJ1-2	NA	TGCAGTGCCGCAGGGGCGGGGGTCGGCTACACCTTC	CSAAGAGVGYTF
16	NA	TRBV18	TRBJ2-5	NA	TGTGCCAGCTCACCAAGGGTTTTTGTCAGACAAGAGACCCAGTACTTC	CASSPRVFVRQETQYF
17	NA	TRBV6-2/TRBV6-3	TRBJ2-3	TRBD2	TGTGCCAGCAGTTACCCAATTCGCGGGAGCGTCACAGATACGCAGTATTTT	CASSYPIRGSVTDTQYF
10	NA	TRBV20-1	TRBJ1-1	NA	TGCAGTGCTATAACGTCTGAAGCTTTCTTT	CSAITSEAFF
15	NA	TRBV6-5	TRBJ1-6	NA	TGTGCCAGCAGTTACAGAACAGCCTATAATTCACCCCTCCACTTT	CASSYRTAYNSPLHF
15	NA	TRBV7-9	TRBJ2-1	NA	TGTGCCAGCAGCTTAGATCAGGGGCCCATTAATGAGCAGTTCTTC	CASSLDQGPINEQFF
14	NA	TRBV12-3/TRBV12-4	TRBJ2-1	NA	TGTGCCAGCAGCTCTATCGGCGTGGTCAATGAGCAGTTCTTC	CASSSIGVVNEQFF
16	few	TRBV4-1	TRBJ2-1	NA	TGCGCCAGCAGCCAAGTGGCGCGGACTCTAGACAATGAGCAGTTCTTC	CASSQVARTLDNEQFF
16	NA	TRBV6-5	TRBJ2-5	NA	TGTGCCAGCACCCGTAGGGGCGGTTCGTACCCAGAGACCCAGTACTTC	CASTRRGGSYPETQYF
13	NA	TRBV3-1	TRBJ2-7	NA	TGTGCCAGCAGCCCCGGGACGCCCTGCGAGCAGTACTTC	CASSPGTPCEQYF
15	NA	TRBV20-1	TRBJ2-1	TRBD2	TGCAGTGCTAGGGAACTAGCGGGGGGTTACAATGAGCAGTTCTTC	CSARELAGGYNEQFF
15	once	TRBV12-3/TRBV12-4	TRBJ1-6	TRBD1	TGTGCCAGCATCCGCGCCGAGGGGGCTGATTCACCCCTCCACTTT	CASIRAEGADSPLHF
13	NA	TRBV7-9	TRBJ1-2	NA	TGTGCCAGCAGCGTACAGGAACACTATGGCTACACCTTC	CASSVQEHYGYTF
15	NA	TRBV2	TRBJ2-3	NA	TGTGCCAGCCGTCGGTTAAAAGCCGATACAGATACGCAGTATTTT	CASRRLKADTDTQYF
19	NA	TRBV21-1	TRBJ1-5	NA	TGTGCCAGCACCCCAGAAGGGCCTACAGACCTCGGGGGCAATCAGCCCCAGCATTTT	CASTPEGPTDLGGNQPQHF
15	NA	TRBV7-9	TRBJ1-1	NA	TGTGCCTCAAAGGCTTGGGACTCAAGAAACACTGAAGCTTTCTTT	CASKAWDSRNTEAFF
12	NA	TRBV5-6	TRBJ1-2	NA	TGTGCCAGCAGCTCTGGTAGGGCTTACTCCACCTTC	CASSSGRAYSTF
15	NA	TRBV12-3/TRBV12-4	TRBJ2-5	NA	TGTGCCAGCAGCAGATTGACAGGGACGGAGGGGACCCAGTACTTC	CASSRLTGTEGTQYF
20	NA	TRBV4-2	TRBJ2-1	TRBD2	TGTGCCAGCAGCCAAGATCGTGGACTAGCGGAAGGGGGCCTGTTTGATGAGCAGTTCTTC	CASSQDRGLAEGGLFDEQFF
13	NA	TRBV2	TRBJ1-2	TRBD1	TGTGCCAGCAGTGGGACAGGAACGATGGGCTACACCTTC	CASSGTGTMGYTF